This T cell receptor (beta chain) was observed in a study of cytomegalovirus exposure and HLA in healthy donors. Study at large: Of roughly 400 genotyped donors, 81% grouped in the Caucasian-associated ancestry cluster.

The PCR employed 60 Vbeta primers together with 13 Jbeta primers. Measured with immunoSEQ multiplex PCR; TCRdb has only the in-frame clones, and not every one. This table has some 130,000 clones, roughly 79% appearing once. The V gene lost 3 bases and the J gene lost 0 bases, with 18 bases spanning the gap. Germline assignment: CDR1 SGDLS and CDR2 YYNGEE. The CDR3 sequence is 17 residues long. The receptor's source is a man aged 18 to 35 in good health and CMV-seronegative. The chain uses TRBV9 and TRBJ2-5; D is unresolved. Sequencing was performed on PBMCs. CDR3 DNA sequence: TGTGCCAGCAGCGCCGTCCCAGCCCCCAGGCACCAAGAGACCCAGTACTTC. This translates into CASSAVPAPRHQETQYF.